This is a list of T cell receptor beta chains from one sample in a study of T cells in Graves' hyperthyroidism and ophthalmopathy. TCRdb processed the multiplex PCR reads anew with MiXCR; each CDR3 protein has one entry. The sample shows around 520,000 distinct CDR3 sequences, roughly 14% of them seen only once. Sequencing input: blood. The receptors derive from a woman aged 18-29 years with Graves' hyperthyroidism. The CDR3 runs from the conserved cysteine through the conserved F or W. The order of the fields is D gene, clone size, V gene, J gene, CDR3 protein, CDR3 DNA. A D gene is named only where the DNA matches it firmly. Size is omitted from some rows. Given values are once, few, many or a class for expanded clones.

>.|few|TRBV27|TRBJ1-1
CASSLGRGWGEAFF
TGTGCCAGCAGTTTAGGGCGGGGGTGGGGGGAAGCTTTCTTT
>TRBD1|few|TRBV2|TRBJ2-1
CASSQTGNGHAIEQFF
TGTGCCAGCAGTCAGACAGGGAATGGTCACGCGATAGAGCAGTTCTTC
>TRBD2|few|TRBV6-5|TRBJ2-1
CASSYGLAGGIEQFF
TGTGCCAGCAGTTACGGACTAGCGGGAGGGATTGAGCAGTTCTTC
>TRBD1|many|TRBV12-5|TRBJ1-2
CASGPTTGGTYGYTF
TGTGCTAGTGGTCCCACGACAGGGGGCACATATGGCTACACCTTC
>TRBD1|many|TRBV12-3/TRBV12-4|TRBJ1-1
CASSVPGQRNTEAFF
TGTGCCAGCAGTGTCCCGGGACAGCGGAACACTGAAGCTTTCTTT
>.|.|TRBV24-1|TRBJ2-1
CATDSGQGAAGEQFF
.
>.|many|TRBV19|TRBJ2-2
CASSGRETVLLDGELFF
TGTGCCAGTAGTGGTCGGGAGACGGTTTTGTTGGACGGGGAGCTGTTTTTT
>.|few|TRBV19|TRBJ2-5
CASSGNKGETQYF
TGTGCCAGTAGCGGGAACAAGGGTGAGACCCAGTACTTC
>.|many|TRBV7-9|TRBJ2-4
CASSPSEGGQEDQGNIQYF
TGTGCCAGCAGCCCCAGCGAGGGGGGGCAAGAGGATCAGGGAAACATTCAGTACTTC
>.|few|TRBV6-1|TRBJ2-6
CASSEGSGANVLTF
TGTGCCAGCAGTGAAGGCTCTGGGGCCAACGTCCTGACTTTC
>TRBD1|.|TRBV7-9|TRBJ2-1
CASSKDRGPYNEQFF
TGTGCCAGCAGCAAGGACAGGGGGCCCTACAATGAGCAGTTCTTC
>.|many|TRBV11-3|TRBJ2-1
CASSFRAPFNEQFF
TGTGCCAGCAGCTTTAGAGCGCCCTTCAATGAGCAGTTCTTC
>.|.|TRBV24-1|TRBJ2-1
CATSDPQEWYNEQFF
TGTGCCACCAGTGACCCACAGGAGTGGTACAATGAGCAGTTCTTC
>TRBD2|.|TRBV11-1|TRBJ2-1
CASSLRVAGENGEQFF
TGTGCCAGCAGCTTACGAGTAGCGGGAGAAAATGGTGAGCAGTTCTTC
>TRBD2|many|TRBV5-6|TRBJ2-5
CASSLGGRLAGVETQYF
TGTGCCAGCAGCTTGGGAGGGCGACTAGCGGGAGTAGAGACCCAGTACTTC
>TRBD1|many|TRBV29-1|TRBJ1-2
CSVASESRGFGGYTF
TGCAGCGTTGCTTCCGAAAGCAGGGGGTTCGGCGGCTACACCTTC
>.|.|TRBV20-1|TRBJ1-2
CSAARGGDGYTF
TGCAGTGCTGCGCGGGGAGGCGATGGCTACACCTTC
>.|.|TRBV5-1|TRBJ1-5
CVSSLDSVQPQHF
TGCGTCAGCAGCTTGGATTCGGTTCAGCCCCAGCATTTT
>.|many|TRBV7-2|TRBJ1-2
CASSLAPTVAYGGYTF
TGTGCCAGCAGCTTAGCCCCCACAGTTGCTTATGGTGGCTACACCTTC
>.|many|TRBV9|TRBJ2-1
CASSVGDSGPPYNEQFF
TGTGCCAGCAGCGTAGGGGATAGCGGACCGCCCTACAATGAGCAGTTCTTC
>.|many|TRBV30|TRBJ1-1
CAWREGNTEAFF
TGTGCCTGGAGGGAAGGGAACACTGAAGCTTTCTTT
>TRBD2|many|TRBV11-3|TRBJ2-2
CASSLGLAGATGELFF
TGTGCCAGCAGCTTAGGACTAGCGGGAGCCACCGGGGAGCTGTTTTTT
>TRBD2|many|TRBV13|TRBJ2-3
CASSLTLSGVYSDPQYF
TGTGCCAGCAGCTTAACTCTCAGCGGGGTCTATAGTGATCCGCAGTATTTT
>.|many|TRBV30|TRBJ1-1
CAWSVIRGRGTEAFF
TGTGCCTGGAGTGTAATAAGGGGTCGAGGGACTGAAGCTTTCTTT
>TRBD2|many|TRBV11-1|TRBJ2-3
CASSPTSGIRTDTQYF
TGTGCCAGCAGCCCGACTAGCGGTATCCGCACAGATACGCAGTATTTT
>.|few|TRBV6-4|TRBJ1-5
CASSDPKTQYSNQPQHF
TGTGCCAGCAGTGACCCTAAGACTCAGTATAGCAATCAGCCCCAGCATTTT
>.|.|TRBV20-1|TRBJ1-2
CSARAGANYGYTF
TGCAGTGCCAGAGCAGGGGCGAACTATGGCTACACCTTC
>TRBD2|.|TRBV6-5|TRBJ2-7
CASSYRAGDHEQYF
TGTGCCAGCAGTTATAGGGCGGGGGACCACGAGCAGTACTTC
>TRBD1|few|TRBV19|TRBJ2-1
CASSPQIPDIDGTGPYNEQFF
TGTGCCAGTAGCCCCCAGATCCCCGATATAGATGGGACAGGGCCGTACAATGAGCAGTTCTTC
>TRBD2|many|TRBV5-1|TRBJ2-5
CASSFFLTSGRLQETQYF
TGCGCCAGCAGCTTTTTTTTGACTAGCGGGAGGCTCCAAGAGACCCAGTACTTC
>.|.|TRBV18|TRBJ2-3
CASSPAWQFTDTQYF
TGTGCCAGCTCACCAGCCTGGCAGTTCACAGATACGCAGTATTTT
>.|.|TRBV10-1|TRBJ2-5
CASSEMRWNQETQYF
TGCGCCAGCAGTGAAATGAGGTGGAACCAAGAGACCCAGTACTTC
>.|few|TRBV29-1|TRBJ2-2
CSVEKATNGELFF
TGCAGCGTTGAGAAAGCAACAAACGGGGAGCTGTTTTTT
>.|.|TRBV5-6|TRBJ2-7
CASSLIPGPPSYEQYF
TGTGCCAGCAGCTTGATCCCGGGGCCCCCCTCCTACGAGCAGTACTTC
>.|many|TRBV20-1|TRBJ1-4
CSAREAGGDHEKLFF
TGCAGTGCTAGAGAGGCAGGCGGGGATCATGAAAAACTGTTTTTT
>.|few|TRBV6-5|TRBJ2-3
CASSGAGSVTDTQYF
TGTGCCAGCAGTGGAGCCGGGAGCGTTACAGATACGCAGTATTTT
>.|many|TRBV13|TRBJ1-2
CASTDALRRLNYGYTF
TGTGCCAGCACCGACGCTTTAAGACGGCTGAACTATGGCTACACCTTC
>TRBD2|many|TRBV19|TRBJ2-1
CASSTGLAGYEQFF
TGTGCCAGTAGTACCGGACTAGCGGGATATGAGCAGTTCTTC
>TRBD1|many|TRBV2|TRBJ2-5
CASQGEETQYF
TGTGCCAGTCAGGGGGAAGAGACCCAGTACTTC
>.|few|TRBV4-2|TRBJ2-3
CASSQGLSPSTDTQYF
TGTGCCAGCAGCCAGGGACTCTCGCCTAGCACAGATACGCAGTATTTT
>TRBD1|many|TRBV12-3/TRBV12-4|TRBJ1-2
CASTDRAQGYTF
TGTGCCAGCACCGACAGGGCGCAGGGCTACACCTTC
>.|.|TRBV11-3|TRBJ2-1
CASSLGGYNSERGEQFF
TGTGCCAGCAGCTTAGGGGGGTATAATAGCGAAAGGGGTGAGCAGTTCTTC
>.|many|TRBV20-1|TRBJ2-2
CSAREWRANTGELFF
TGCAGTGCTAGAGAATGGCGAGCGAACACCGGGGAGCTGTTTTTT
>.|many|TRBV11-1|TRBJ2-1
CASSFVAAYNEQFF
TGTGCCAGCAGCTTCGTAGCGGCCTACAATGAGCAGTTCTTC
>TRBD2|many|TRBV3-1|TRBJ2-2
CASSPLQAGYTGELFF
TGTGCCAGCAGCCCACTGCAAGCGGGGTACACCGGGGAGCTGTTTTTT
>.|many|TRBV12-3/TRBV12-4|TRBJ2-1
CASSQSLVLGEQFF
TGTGCCAGCAGTCAGTCACTAGTTCTGGGTGAGCAGTTCTTC
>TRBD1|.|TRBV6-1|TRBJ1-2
CASSNGGQGYYGYTF
TGTGCCAGCAGCAACGGGGGACAGGGTTACTATGGCTACACCTTC
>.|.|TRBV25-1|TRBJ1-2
CASSDSITNYGYTF
TGTGCCAGCAGTGACTCGATTACTAACTATGGCTACACCTTC
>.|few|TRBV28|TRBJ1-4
CASGEGGEKLFF
TGTGCCAGCGGAGAGGGGGGAGAAAAACTGTTTTTT
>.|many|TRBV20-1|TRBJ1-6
CSARVDRINSPLHF
TGCAGTGCTAGAGTAGACAGGATAAATTCACCCCTCCACTTT
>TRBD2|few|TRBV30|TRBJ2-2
CAWSVLAENTGELFF
TGTGCCTGGAGTGTACTAGCGGAGAACACCGGGGAGCTGTTTTTT
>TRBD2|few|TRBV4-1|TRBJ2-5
CASSQARGGSGETQYF
TGCGCCAGCAGCCAAGCACGGGGGGGGAGTGGGGAGACCCAGTACTTC
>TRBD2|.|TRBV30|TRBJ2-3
CAWGLVGTDTQYF
TGTGCCTGGGGACTAGTCGGCACAGATACGCAGTATTTT
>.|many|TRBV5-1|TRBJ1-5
CASSFTGHQPQHF
TGCGCCAGCAGCTTTACAGGGCATCAGCCCCAGCATTTT
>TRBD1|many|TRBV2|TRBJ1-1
CANLDRGTEAFF
TGTGCCAACCTGGACAGGGGCACTGAAGCTTTCTTT
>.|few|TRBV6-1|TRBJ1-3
CAGQDHSGNTIYF
TGTGCCGGCCAGGACCACTCTGGAAACACCATATATTTT
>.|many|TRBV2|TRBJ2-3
CASSEDLDLSTDTQYF
TGTGCCAGCAGTGAAGACCTAGACCTTAGCACAGATACGCAGTATTTT
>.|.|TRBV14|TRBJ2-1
CASSQDGVAVPSREQFF
TGTGCCAGCAGCCAAGACGGGGTAGCGGTCCCTTCCAGGGAGCAGTTCTTC
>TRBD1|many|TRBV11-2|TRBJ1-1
CASSLNRGQGEAFF
TGTGCCAGCAGCTTAAACAGGGGGCAAGGTGAAGCTTTCTTT
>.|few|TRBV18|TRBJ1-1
CASPPPGANTEAFF
TGTGCCAGCCCACCACCGGGCGCGAACACTGAAGCTTTCTTT